These T cell receptor beta chains were read from a single sample in a study of CD8+ T cells in alopecia areata. Profiled with immunoSEQ multiplex PCR; TCRdb holds only in-frame clones, not every one. The data contain some 190,000 clones, 60% to 70% of them singletons. Sequencing was performed on CD4+ T cells sorted from blood, taken at week 4, from a patient treated with tofacitinib. These receptors came from a human donor with alopecia areata. CDR3s include the opening cysteine and the closing phenylalanine or tryptophan. Fields, in order: clone size, CDR3 length, D gene, V gene, J gene, CDR3 protein. A D gene is named only where the DNA matches it firmly. A row's size may be missing; if present it is once, few, many or a size class.

-,16,-,TRBV4-3,TRBJ1-3,CASSQDSQGSGNTIYF
-,14,-,TRBV7-7,TRBJ2-5,CASSLQGTLGTQYF
few,17,TRBD2,TRBV30,TRBJ2-3,CAWSELAGGPGTDTQYF
-,14,-,TRBV2,TRBJ1-1,CASRWGASNTEAFF
-,14,-,TRBV30,TRBJ2-7,CAWSSGTLSYEQYF
few,16,-,TRBV4-2,TRBJ1-5,CASSQGDPTVNQPQHF
-,12,-,TRBV5-4,TRBJ2-3,CASSFRGGTQYF
once,13,-,TRBV29-1,TRBJ2-3,CSFASPSTDTQYF
-,13,-,TRBV19,TRBJ1-1,CASSVTQISEAFF
-,14,-,TRBV18,TRBJ1-2,CASSPQQSNYGYTF
-,14,-,TRBV30,TRBJ1-3,CAWSNGYSGNTIYF
-,12,-,TRBV14,TRBJ2-5,CASSQAGRIQYF
-,11,-,TRBV29-1,TRBJ2-4,CSHRDMNIQYF
-,16,TRBD2,TRBV6-6,TRBJ2-1,CASSSRLADSYNEQFF
-,14,TRBD1,TRBV2,TRBJ1-5,CATRRDRDNQPQHF
-,13,-,TRBV30,TRBJ1-1,CAWNLEMRNEAFF
-,15,-,TRBV5-1,TRBJ1-1,CASSPLGVKNTEAFF
many,12,-,TRBV28,TRBJ1-2,CASSQMSRGYTF
few,16,TRBD2,TRBV11-1,TRBJ2-1,CASSPHAAGALNEQFF
-,15,-,TRBV15,TRBJ2-1,CATSQLTRSNREQFF
-,14,TRBD1,TRBV6-5,TRBJ2-3,CASRRDRGADTQYF
-,13,-,TRBV30,TRBJ1-2,CASRDGENYGYTF
-,14,TRBD2,TRBV23-1,TRBJ2-7,CASSQITSGSEEYF
-,10,-,TRBV20-1,TRBJ1-1,CSARKAEAFF
-,14,TRBD1,TRBV29-1,TRBJ2-3,CSESDRGATDTQYF
few,15,-,TRBV7-9,TRBJ1-3,CASSPRGFSGNTIYF
-,16,-,TRBV30,TRBJ2-1,CAWSLSTVSSYNEQFF
few,12,-,TRBV29-1,TRBJ1-2,CSVGGSGYGYTF
few,15,-,TRBV15,TRBJ2-1,CATSRAGRDHNEQFF
-,14,TRBD1,TRBV28,TRBJ1-2,CASSLQTGGNGYTF
-,15,TRBD1,TRBV5-1,TRBJ2-5,CASSDGTGGKETQYF
-,13,-,TRBV30,TRBJ2-5,CAWSAQGRETQYF
-,14,-,TRBV29-1,TRBJ2-1,CSVVPRKINNEQFF
-,16,TRBD2,TRBV9,TRBJ2-1,CASSGRLAGPYNEQFF
-,13,TRBD1,TRBV29-1,TRBJ2-7,CSVSGTGYNEQYF
-,14,-,TRBV27,TRBJ2-5,CASSFSGRVETQYF
-,15,-,TRBV29-1,TRBJ2-7,CSVGLGAGLPYEQYF